This T cell receptor (beta chain) emerged from a study of CD8+CD57+ T cells in acquired aplastic anemia. Using genomic DNA as the template, TCR beta VDJ and CDR3 profiling was carried out. Using its own MiXCR run on the reads, TCRdb lists one record per CDR3 protein. The sample yields some 200,000 distinct CDR3 sequences, approximately 35% seen once. This CDR3 spans 13 amino acids. CDR1 and CDR2 from the germline V gene are DFQATT and SNEGSKA (reference sequence). V gave up 6 bases and J gave up 4 bases, with 16 bases separating them. This clonotype was detected ten times or more. This sequence joins TRBV20-1 and TRBJ2-7; D ambiguous. The receptor's source is a human donor in good health, serving as a control. What was sequenced was sorted CD4+, CD8+, or CD8+CD57+ T cells (not recorded which) from PBMCs. The CDR3, as DNA: TGCAGTGCCCTACTCCGAATGGGGTACGAGCAGTACTTC. Its translation is CSALLRMGYEQYF.